In its sample, the clone carrying this T cell receptor beta chain was seen many times. The CDR3 runs 16 residues. The V gene's germline CDR1 is SGHTA and CDR2 FQGTGA. Trimming removed 0 bases from V and 6 bases from J, with 17 bases in between. The source of the sample is a study of T-cell reconstitution after alpha-beta-depleted transplantation in children. It was with unique molecular identifiers that the TCRbeta library was prepared. TCRdb recomputed calls from the PCR reads with MiXCR, one row per CDR3 protein. Of 400,000 to 500,000 distinct CDR3 sequences listed, about a tenth are singletons. The TCR comes from a human donor who donated a stem cell graft to a child with acute myeloid leukemia. This sample comprised PBMCs from the stem cell graft donor, obtained from the stem cell graft. The chain has TRBV7-3 and TRBJ1-2, with D possibly matching TRBD1 (6 bases). The CDR3 protein is CASSLTTYREAHGYTF. In DNA, the CDR3 is TGTGCCAGCAGCTTAACCACCTACAGGGAAGCCCATGGCTACACCTTC.